This T cell receptor beta chain was captured by sequencing in a study of T cells in Graves' hyperthyroidism and ophthalmopathy. Study-wide results and caveats: Most thyroid clonotypes that were expanded above 0.001 also turned up in blood.

Amplification targeted TCR beta CDR3 regions from RNA transcripts. First-round RT-PCR with HTBI primers amplified the TCR CDR3 region. One entry per CDR3 protein results from TCRdb running MiXCR on the multiplex PCR reads. The sample yields a few hundred thousand distinct CDR3 sequences, around 14% seen once. In this sample, this clonotype turned up many times. Its target is unknown. CDR1 is LGHDT, CDR2 YNNKEL, per germline (reference sequence). CDR3 size: 13 residues. V was clipped by 0 bases and J by 2 bases, with 5 bases between them. Absence of ophthalmopathy progression within 18 months defined stable Graves' hyperthyroidism.

Sequencing used blood. The sequence came from a woman aged 25 to 45 with Graves' hyperthyroidism. This chain links TRBV3-1 with TRBJ2-7; D remains unclear. This CDR3 reads CASSQEGTYEQYF. The DNA for the CDR3 is TGTGCCAGCAGCCAAGAAGGAACCTACGAGCAGTACTTC.